The clone carrying this TCR beta chain appeared once. The antigen is unknown. These data belong to a study of OX40 agonist ivuxolimab in advanced cancers. Study findings and constraints: Researchers did not determine the expanded peripheral T cells' antigen specificity. Averaged across samples, CD8+ T cells carried more expanded clones than CD4+ did.

The germline V gene has CDR1 LGHNA and CDR2 YNFKEQ. Losses at the gene ends were 0 bases for V and 7 bases for J; bases not matched to a gene: 7. The CDR3 totals 16 residues. Systemic immunosuppression or autoimmune disease history was grounds to exclude patients. Sampling of blood occurred at baseline, cycle 4 day 1, and cycle 7 day 1. Profiled with immunoSEQ multiplex PCR; TCRdb holds only in-frame clones, not every one. The table includes some 70,000 clones, around 84% detected once. This specimen was CD4+ or CD8+ T cells sorted from blood, taken in a trial of the OX40 agonist ivuxolimab. The V gene is TRBV4-2, the J gene TRBJ1-2; 11 positions match TRBD1. The receptor's source is an adult with an advanced solid tumor such as melanoma, head and neck, liver or kidney cancer. The CDR3 region is CASSQDPGQGAGGYTF. DNA of the CDR3: TGTGCCAGCAGCCAAGACCCCGGACAGGGGGCAGGTGGCTACACCTTC.